The rows below give T cell receptor beta chains drawn from one sample of a study of control samples from healthy donors and cancer patients. Generated by immunoSEQ multiplex PCR, the TCRdb table keeps only in-frame clones and is missing some. The profile covers 55,000 to 70,000 clones, with 85% to 90% appearing a single time and 5.5% to 7% taken by the ten largest. Sequencing was done on a sample of PBMCs. All receptors derive from a man between 60 and 70 years old with colorectal cancer. The CDR3 runs from the conserved cysteine through the conserved F or W. The D gene is left open where the match is weak. The size entry is marked missing in some rows and otherwise reads once, few, many or a size class.

>17|TRBV5-8|TRBJ2-5|TRBD2|.
CASSPLTSGGAGETQYF
TGTGCCAGCAGCCCACTTACTAGCGGGGGGGCCGGAGAGACCCAGTACTTC
>15|TRBV5-1|TRBJ2-5|TRBD1|.
CASSLDGTGEGTQYF
TGCGCCAGCAGCTTGGATGGGACAGGGGAAGGGACCCAGTACTTC
>16|TRBV19|TRBJ2-1|TRBD2|.
CASSIDLAGGFNEQFF
TGTGCCAGTAGTATAGACTTAGCGGGGGGATTTAATGAGCAGTTCTTC
>15|TRBV2|TRBJ2-5|.|once
CASNKLSGVQETQYF
TGTGCCAGCAATAAACTCTCGGGGGTTCAAGAGACCCAGTACTTC
>13|TRBV25-1|TRBJ1-1|.|.
CASSPPRSTEAFF
TGTGCCAGCAGTCCCCCACGATCCACTGAAGCTTTCTTT
>12|TRBV2|TRBJ1-2|TRBD1|.
CASRGDSLGYTF
TGTGCCAGCAGGGGGGACAGTCTGGGCTACACCTTC
>15|TRBV7-3|TRBJ1-5|.|.
CASSLTGGANQPQHF
TGTGCCAGCAGCTTAACTGGGGGAGCCAATCAGCCCCAGCATTTT
>14|TRBV30|TRBJ1-1|TRBD1|.
CAWTAGQGLVEAFF
TGTGCCTGGACAGCGGGACAGGGGCTCGTTGAAGCTTTCTTT
>15|TRBV9|TRBJ2-5|.|.
CASSVAGGQQETQYF
TGTGCCAGCAGCGTAGCGGGGGGCCAACAAGAGACCCAGTACTTC
>13|TRBV11-2|TRBJ2-7|.|.
CASSYGTPREQYF
TGTGCCAGCAGCTACGGGACTCCTCGCGAGCAGTACTTC
>15|TRBV7-3|TRBJ2-7|.|few
CASSLAGGQGYEQYF
TGTGCCAGCAGCTTAGCCGGGGGGCAGGGCTACGAGCAGTACTTC
>15|TRBV3-1/TRBV3-2|TRBJ1-2|.|.
CASSLGRPLNYGYTF
TGTGCCAGCAGCCTGGGACGGCCTCTAAACTATGGCTACACCTTC
>12|TRBV12-3/TRBV12-4|TRBJ1-1|.|.
CADEQFNTEAFF
TGTGCGGACGAACAGTTTAACACTGAAGCTTTCTTT
>13|TRBV7-2|TRBJ2-5|.|.
CASSFPPSAAQYF
TGTGCCAGCAGCTTCCCCCCCTCGGCGGCCCAGTACTTC
>18|TRBV4-2|TRBJ2-1|TRBD2|.
CASSQTSPGGGIYNEQFF
TGTGCCAGCAGCCAAACCTCCCCCGGCGGGGGAATATACAATGAGCAGTTCTTC
>13|TRBV14|TRBJ1-1|.|.
CASSQDRYTEAFF
TGTGCCAGCAGCCAAGATCGCTATACTGAAGCTTTCTTT
>20|TRBV5-1|TRBJ2-6|TRBD1|.
CASSLIGGQGTSSGANVLTF
TGCGCCAGCAGCTTAATAGGTGGACAGGGAACCTCTTCTGGGGCCAACGTCCTGACTTTC
>14|TRBV4-1|TRBJ2-2|.|.
CASSPNENTGELFF
TGCGCCAGCAGCCCGAACGAGAACACCGGGGAGCTGTTTTTT
>15|TRBV19|TRBJ2-6|.|.
CASSSGRTGANVLTF
TGTGCCAGTAGTTCCGGACGGACTGGGGCCAACGTCCTGACTTTC
>16|TRBV2|TRBJ2-3|TRBD1|.
CASSFHRGHSTDTQYF
TGTGCCAGCAGTTTCCACAGGGGGCATAGCACAGATACGCAGTATTTT
>15|TRBV19|TRBJ1-4|.|.
CASRDGGAANEKLFF
TGTGCCAGTAGGGACGGGGGCGCAGCTAATGAAAAACTGTTTTTT
>14|TRBV5-6|TRBJ2-1|.|.
CASSLGASYNEQFF
TGTGCCAGCAGCCTGGGGGCCTCCTACAATGAGCAGTTCTTC
>14|TRBV19|TRBJ2-1|TRBD2|.
CASSSGGASGEQFF
TGTGCCAGTAGTTCGGGGGGGGCCTCTGGGGAGCAGTTCTTC
>15|TRBV7-2|TRBJ2-1|TRBD2|.
CASSLGSGGRNEQFF
TGTGCCAGCAGCTTAGGTAGCGGGGGACGCAATGAGCAGTTCTTC
>15|TRBV7-8|TRBJ1-5|TRBD1|.
CASSLVGQGSQPQHF
TGTGCCAGCAGCTTAGTAGGACAGGGGAGTCAGCCCCAGCATTTT
>14|TRBV25-1|TRBJ1-4|.|.
CASQRGAGNEKLFF
TGTGCCAGCCAGAGGGGGGCGGGTAATGAAAAACTGTTTTTT
>14|TRBV21-1|TRBJ2-1|.|.
CASSNGGQGNEQFF
TGTGCCAGCAGCAACGGGGGGCAGGGCAATGAGCAGTTCTTC
>14|TRBV20-1|TRBJ2-7|TRBD2|.
CSASPAGGRYEQYF
TGCAGTGCTAGTCCCGCGGGGGGTCGCTACGAGCAGTACTTC
>14|TRBV10-3|TRBJ2-2|TRBD1|.
CAISQGAHTGELFF
TGTGCCATCAGCCAGGGGGCGCACACCGGGGAGCTGTTTTTT
>15|TRBV6-4|TRBJ1-1|.|.
CASSAGTLMNTEAFF
TGTGCCAGCAGTGCAGGGACCCTCATGAACACTGAAGCTTTCTTT
>14|TRBV7-9|TRBJ1-6|.|.
CASSLGGSGSPLHF
TGTGCCAGCAGCTTAGGGGGATCGGGGTCACCCCTCCACTTT
>16|TRBV28|TRBJ1-5|.|once
CASSFGGLFRNQPQHF
TGTGCCAGCAGTTTCGGGGGCCTTTTTCGTAATCAGCCCCAGCATTTT
>13|TRBV7-9|TRBJ1-4|.|.
CASSLGGGEKLFF
TGTGCCAGCAGCTTAGGAGGGGGGGAAAAACTGTTTTTT
>14|TRBV3-1/TRBV3-2|TRBJ2-7|.|.
CASSLGTLPVEQYF
TGTGCCAGCAGCCTTGGGACTTTGCCCGTCGAGCAGTACTTC
>16|TRBV7-6|TRBJ2-1|.|.
CASSSGGPSSYNEQFF
TGTGCCAGCAGCTCCGGGGGGCCGAGCTCCTACAATGAGCAGTTCTTC
>15|TRBV18|TRBJ2-2|.|.
CASSPSTGPSGELFF
TGTGCCAGCTCACCTAGTACAGGTCCCTCCGGGGAGCTGTTTTTT
>13|TRBV20-1|TRBJ1-3|.|.
CSASSLFGNTIYF
TGCAGTGCTAGTTCCCTTTTTGGAAACACCATATATTTT
>12|TRBV27|TRBJ2-4|TRBD1|.
CASGTGFNIQYF
TGTGCCAGCGGGACAGGGTTCAACATTCAGTACTTC
>15|TRBV18|TRBJ2-3|.|.
CASSPRVGGTDTQYF
TGTGCCAGCTCACCACGGGTCGGAGGCACAGATACGCAGTATTTT
>15|TRBV18|TRBJ2-1|TRBD1|.
CASSSGQGRTGEQFF
TGTGCCAGCTCATCCGGACAGGGCAGGACTGGGGAGCAGTTCTTC
>13|TRBV6-5|TRBJ1-2|TRBD1|.
CASRRTGDYGYTF
TGTGCCAGCAGGAGGACAGGGGATTATGGCTACACCTTC
>12|TRBV7-9|TRBJ1-2|.|.
CASSLGLYGYTF
TGTGCCAGCAGCTTGGGACTGTATGGCTACACCTTC
>14|TRBV19|TRBJ1-5|.|.
CASSIGTGTQPQHF
TGTGCCAGTAGTATAGGTACAGGGACTCAGCCCCAGCATTTT
>13|TRBV9|TRBJ2-2|.|.
CASSVDVTGELFF
TGTGCCAGCAGCGTAGACGTGACCGGGGAGCTGTTTTTT
>13|TRBV7-2|TRBJ2-7|.|.
CASSLSVSYEQYF
TGTGCCAGCAGCTTGTCGGTCTCCTACGAGCAGTACTTC
>16|TRBV5-1|TRBJ2-5|TRBD1|.
CASSWTLDRAMETQYF
TGCGCCAGCAGCTGGACCCTGGACAGGGCGATGGAGACCCAGTACTTC
>15|TRBV7-8|TRBJ2-1|TRBD2|.
CASSPKAGGNNEQFF
TGTGCCAGCAGCCCAAAAGCGGGGGGGAACAATGAGCAGTTCTTC
>13|TRBV28|TRBJ2-7|.|.
CASTSIQPYEQYF
TGTGCCAGCACCTCAATCCAGCCCTACGAGCAGTACTTC
>13|TRBV6-5|TRBJ2-7|.|once
CASSLYQGSEQYF
TGTGCCAGCAGTCTCTATCAGGGATCCGAGCAGTACTTC
>13|TRBV7-9|TRBJ1-4|.|.
CASSRTRGEKLFF
TGTGCCAGCAGCAGGACCCGGGGTGAAAAACTGTTTTTT